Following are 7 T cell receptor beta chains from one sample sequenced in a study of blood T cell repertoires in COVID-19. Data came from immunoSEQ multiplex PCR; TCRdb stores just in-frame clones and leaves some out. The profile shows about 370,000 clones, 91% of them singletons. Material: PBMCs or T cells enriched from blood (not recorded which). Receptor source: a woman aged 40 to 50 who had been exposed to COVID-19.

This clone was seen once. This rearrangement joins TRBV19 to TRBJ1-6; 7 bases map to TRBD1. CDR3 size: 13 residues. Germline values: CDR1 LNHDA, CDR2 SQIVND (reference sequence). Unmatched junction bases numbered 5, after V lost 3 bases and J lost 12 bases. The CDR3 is CASSINQGEPLHF. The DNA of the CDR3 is TGTGCCAGTAGTATCAACCAGGGGGAACCCCTCCACTTT. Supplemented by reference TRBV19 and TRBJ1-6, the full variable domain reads DGGITQSPKYLFRKEGQNVTLSCEQNLNHDAMYWYRQDPGQGLRLIYYSQIVNDFQKGDIAEGYSVSREKKESFPLTVTSAQKNPTAFYLCASSINQGEPLHFGNGTRLTVT.

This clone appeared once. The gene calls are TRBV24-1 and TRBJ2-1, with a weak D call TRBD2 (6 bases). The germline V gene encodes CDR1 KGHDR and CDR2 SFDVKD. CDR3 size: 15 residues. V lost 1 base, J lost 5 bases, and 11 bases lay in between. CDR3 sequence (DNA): TGTGCCACCAGTGATTTTAGTAGCGGAAACAATGAGCAGTTCTTC. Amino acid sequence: CATSDFSSGNNEQFF.

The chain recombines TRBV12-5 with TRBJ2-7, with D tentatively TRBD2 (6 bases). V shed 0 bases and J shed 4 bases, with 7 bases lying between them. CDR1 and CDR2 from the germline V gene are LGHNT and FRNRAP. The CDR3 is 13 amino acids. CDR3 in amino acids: CASGLVGGYEQYF. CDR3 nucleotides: TGTGCTAGTGGTTTGGTCGGAGGGTACGAGCAGTACTTC.

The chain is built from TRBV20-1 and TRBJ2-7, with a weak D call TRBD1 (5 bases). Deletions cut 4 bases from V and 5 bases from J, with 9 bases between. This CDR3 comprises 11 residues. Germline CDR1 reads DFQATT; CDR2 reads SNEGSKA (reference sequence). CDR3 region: CSATQGNEQYF. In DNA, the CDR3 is TGCAGTGCTACCCAGGGTAACGAGCAGTACTTC.

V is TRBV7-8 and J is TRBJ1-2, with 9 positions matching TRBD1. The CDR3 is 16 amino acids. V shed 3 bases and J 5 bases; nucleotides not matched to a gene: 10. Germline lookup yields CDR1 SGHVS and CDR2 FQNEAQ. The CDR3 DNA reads TGTGCCAGCAGCTTGCTATGGGACAGGGCGGGGTATGGCTACACCTTC. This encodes CASSLLWDRAGYGYTF.

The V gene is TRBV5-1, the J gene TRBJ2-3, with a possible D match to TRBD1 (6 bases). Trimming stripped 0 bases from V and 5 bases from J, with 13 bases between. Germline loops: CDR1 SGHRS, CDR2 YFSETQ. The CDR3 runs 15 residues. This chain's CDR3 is CASSLEGRGGDTQYF. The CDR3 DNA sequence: TGCGCCAGCAGCTTGGAGGGCCGAGGGGGAGATACGCAGTATTTT.

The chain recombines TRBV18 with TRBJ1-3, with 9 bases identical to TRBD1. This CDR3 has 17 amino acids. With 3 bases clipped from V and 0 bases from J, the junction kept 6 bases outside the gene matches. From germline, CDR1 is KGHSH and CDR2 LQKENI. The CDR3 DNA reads TGTGCCAGCTCACCGGGACAGGGAAATCTCTCTGGAAACACCATATATTTT. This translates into CASSPGQGNLSGNTIYF.